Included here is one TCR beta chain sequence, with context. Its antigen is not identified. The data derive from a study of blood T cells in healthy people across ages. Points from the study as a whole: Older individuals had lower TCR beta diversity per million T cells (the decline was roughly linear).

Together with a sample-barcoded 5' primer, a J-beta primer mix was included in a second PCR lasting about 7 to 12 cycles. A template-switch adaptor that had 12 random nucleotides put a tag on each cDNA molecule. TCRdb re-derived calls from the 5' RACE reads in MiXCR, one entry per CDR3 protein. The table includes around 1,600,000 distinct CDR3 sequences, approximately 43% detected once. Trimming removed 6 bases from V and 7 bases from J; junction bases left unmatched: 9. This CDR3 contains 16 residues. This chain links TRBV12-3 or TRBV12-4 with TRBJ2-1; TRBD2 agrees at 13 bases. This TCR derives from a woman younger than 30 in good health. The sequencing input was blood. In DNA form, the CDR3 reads TGTGCCAGCAGCGACCCCGGGACTAGCGGGGAGAATGAGCAGTTCTTC. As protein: CASSDPGTSGENEQFF.